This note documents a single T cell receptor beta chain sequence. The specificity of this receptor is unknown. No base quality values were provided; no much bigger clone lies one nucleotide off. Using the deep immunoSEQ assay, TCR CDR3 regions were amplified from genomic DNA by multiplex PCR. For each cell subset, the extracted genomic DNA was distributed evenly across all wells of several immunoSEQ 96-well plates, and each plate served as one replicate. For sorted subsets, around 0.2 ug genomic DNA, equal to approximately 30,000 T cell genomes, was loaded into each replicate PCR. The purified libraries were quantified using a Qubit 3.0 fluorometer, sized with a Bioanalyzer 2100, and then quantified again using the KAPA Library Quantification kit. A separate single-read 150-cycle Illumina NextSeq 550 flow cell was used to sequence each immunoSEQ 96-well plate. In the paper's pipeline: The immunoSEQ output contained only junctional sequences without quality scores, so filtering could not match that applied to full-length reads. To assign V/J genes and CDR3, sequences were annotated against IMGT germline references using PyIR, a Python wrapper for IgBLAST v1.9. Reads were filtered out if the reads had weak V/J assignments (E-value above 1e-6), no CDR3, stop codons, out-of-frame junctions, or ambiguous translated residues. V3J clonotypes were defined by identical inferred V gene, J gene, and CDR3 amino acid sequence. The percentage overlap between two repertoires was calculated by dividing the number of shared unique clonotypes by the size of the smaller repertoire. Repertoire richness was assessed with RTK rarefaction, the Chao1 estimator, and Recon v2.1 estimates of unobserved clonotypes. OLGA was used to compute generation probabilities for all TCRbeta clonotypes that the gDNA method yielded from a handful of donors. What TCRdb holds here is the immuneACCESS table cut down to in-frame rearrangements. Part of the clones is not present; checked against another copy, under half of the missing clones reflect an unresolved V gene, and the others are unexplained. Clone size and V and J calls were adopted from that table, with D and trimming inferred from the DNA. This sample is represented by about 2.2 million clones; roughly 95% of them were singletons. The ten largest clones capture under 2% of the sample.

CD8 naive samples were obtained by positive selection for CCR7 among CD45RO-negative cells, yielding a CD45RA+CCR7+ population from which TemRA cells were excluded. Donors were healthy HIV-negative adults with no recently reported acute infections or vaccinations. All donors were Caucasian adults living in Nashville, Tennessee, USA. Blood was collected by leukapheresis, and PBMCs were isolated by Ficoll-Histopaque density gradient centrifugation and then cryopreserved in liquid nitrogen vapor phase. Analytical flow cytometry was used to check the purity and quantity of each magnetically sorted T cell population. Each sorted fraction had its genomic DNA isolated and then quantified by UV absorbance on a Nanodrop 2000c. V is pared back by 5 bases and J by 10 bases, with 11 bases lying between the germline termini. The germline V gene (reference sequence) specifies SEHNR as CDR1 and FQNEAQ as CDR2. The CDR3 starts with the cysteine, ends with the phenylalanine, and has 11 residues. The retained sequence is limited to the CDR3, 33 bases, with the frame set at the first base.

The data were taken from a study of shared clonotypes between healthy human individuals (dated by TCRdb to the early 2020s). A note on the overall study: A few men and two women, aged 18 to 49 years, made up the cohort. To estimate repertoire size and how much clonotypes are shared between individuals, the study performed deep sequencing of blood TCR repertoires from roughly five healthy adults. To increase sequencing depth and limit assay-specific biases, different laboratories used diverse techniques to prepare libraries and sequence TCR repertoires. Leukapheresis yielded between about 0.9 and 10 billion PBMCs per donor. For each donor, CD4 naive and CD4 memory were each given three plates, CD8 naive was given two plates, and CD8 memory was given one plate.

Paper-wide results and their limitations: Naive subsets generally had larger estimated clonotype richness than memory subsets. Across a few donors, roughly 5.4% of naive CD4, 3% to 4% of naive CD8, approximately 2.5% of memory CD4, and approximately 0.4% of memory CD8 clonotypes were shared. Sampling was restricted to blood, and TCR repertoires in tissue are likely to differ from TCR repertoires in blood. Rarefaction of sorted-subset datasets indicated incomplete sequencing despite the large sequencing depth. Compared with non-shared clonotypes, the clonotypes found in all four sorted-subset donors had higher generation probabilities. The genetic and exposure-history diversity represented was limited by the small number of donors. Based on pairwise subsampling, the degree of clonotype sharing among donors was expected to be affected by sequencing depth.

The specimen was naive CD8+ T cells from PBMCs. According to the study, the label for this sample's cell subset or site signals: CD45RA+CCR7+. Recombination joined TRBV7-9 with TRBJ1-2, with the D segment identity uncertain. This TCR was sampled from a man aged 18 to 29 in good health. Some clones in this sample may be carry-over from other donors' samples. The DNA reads TGTGCCAGCAGCCGTAGCGGCAACTACACCTTC. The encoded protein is CASSRSGNYTF. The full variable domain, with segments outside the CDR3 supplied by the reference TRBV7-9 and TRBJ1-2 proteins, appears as DTGVSQNPRHKITKRGQNVTFRCDPISEHNRLYWYRQTLGQGPEFLTYFQNEAQLEKSRLLSDRFSAERPKGSFSTLEIQRTEQGDSAMYLCASSRSGNYTFGSGTRLTVV.